These 27 T cell receptor beta chains share one sample of origin, sequenced in a study of Graves' ophthalmopathy and Graves' hyperthyroidism. Amplification targeted the TCR beta CDR3 regions, with RNA transcripts as the source material. First-round RT-PCR relied on HTBI primers, and a second-round multiplex PCR came next. TCRdb re-derived calls from the multiplex PCR reads in MiXCR, one entry per CDR3 protein. The data hold 500,000 to 600,000 distinct CDR3 sequences, with less than 40% observed a single time. The sample taken for sequencing was peripheral blood or thyroid tissue (not recorded which). The receptors shown here come from an adult man with Graves' hyperthyroidism.

The genes are TRBV4-2 and TRBJ2-2; D is unclear. V lost 0 bases to trimming and J lost 4 bases, with 6 bases between them. This CDR3 contains 14 residues. CDR1 LGHNA and CDR2 YNFKEQ come from the germline V gene. The DNA of the CDR3 is TGTGCCAGCAGCCAAGAACTGGGCACCGGGGAGCTGTTTTTT. Translating gives CASSQELGTGELFF.

This chain links TRBV10-3 with TRBJ1-2; 11 bases match TRBD1. Trimming removed 3 bases from V and 2 bases from J; junction bases left unmatched: 14. Germline CDR1 is ENHRY and CDR2 is SYGVKD. This CDR3 has 19 residues. The CDR3 region has the DNA TGTGCCATCAGTGACCACACCGCCGGACAGGGGGCGCCCAACTATGGCTACACCTTC. Translating it yields CAISDHTAGQGAPNYGYTF.

The chain recombines TRBV5-1 with TRBJ1-1, with 7 bases aligning to TRBD1. V lost 4 bases, J lost 7 bases, and 13 bases stayed unmatched. The CDR3 contains 15 residues. The V gene's germline CDR1 is SGHRS and CDR2 YFSETQ. Here the CDR3 reads CASSLRGGPTNEAFF. CDR3 DNA: TGCGCCAGCAGCCTGAGAGGGGGCCCAACTAATGAAGCTTTCTTT.

The table lists this clonotype with many counts. The CDR3 here is CASSGRTGAYEQYF. The DNA of the CDR3 is TGTGCCAGCAGTGGCCGGACAGGGGCCTACGAGCAGTACTTC. The chain links TRBV6-5 to TRBJ2-7; TRBD1 aligns across 9 bases. Germline V gene sequence: CDR1 MNHEY, CDR2 SVGAGI. The CDR3 length is 14 residues. The V segment lost 5 bases and the J segment 2 bases; nucleotides outside the gene matches: 4.

This clonotype was seen a few times. The gene calls are TRBV7-9 and TRBJ1-6; 10 positions match TRBD1. Germline CDR1 reads SEHNR; CDR2 reads FQNEAQ (reference sequence). This CDR3 has 15 residues. V gave up 3 bases and J gave up 6 bases; unmatched junction bases: 2. As DNA, the CDR3 is TGTGCCAGCAGCTTCCGGGACAGGGGTAATTCACCCCTCCACTTT. Protein: CASSFRDRGNSPLHF.

This clonotype was seen repeatedly, ten times or more. The chain carries TRBV6-5 and TRBJ1-3; D not resolved. This CDR3 comprises 13 residues. V lost 6 bases to trimming and J lost 8 bases, with 14 bases between them. Germline V gene sequence: CDR1 MNHEY, CDR2 SVGAGI. Written as DNA, the CDR3 is TGTGCCAGCAGCGCCAAAACTATGGACACCATATATTTT. Protein sequence: CASSAKTMDTIYF.

This CDR3 is CATTFRHHQETQYF. The CDR3 region has the DNA TGTGCCACAACCTTTCGACACCACCAAGAGACCCAGTACTTC. The chain employs TRBV2 and TRBJ2-5; D gene unclear. This CDR3 region has 14 residues. The V and J ends lost 10 bases and 0 bases respectively, with 15 bases between them. Germline assignment: CDR1 SNHLY and CDR2 FYNNEI.

Details on this clonotype: One junction end disagrees with the germline gene, perhaps due to a read error. The gene calls are TRBV12-3 or TRBV12-4 and TRBJ1-1, with D uncertain. The CDR3 has 15 amino acids. The chain's CDR3 is CASSLATDPTNEAFF. CDR3 nucleotides: TGTGCCAGCAGCTTAGCGACGGACCCAACTAATGAAGCTTTCTTT.

The table lists this clonotype with a few counts. The rearrangement uses TRBV24-1 and TRBJ2-3, with D perhaps assigned TRBD1 or TRBD2 (5 bases each). V was shortened by 1 base and J by 2 bases, with 9 bases between the two germline ends. The length of the CDR3 is 15 residues. Germline assignment: CDR1 KGHDR and CDR2 SFDVKD. CDR3 DNA sequence: TGTGCCACCAGTGATTTTGGGGGATACACAGATACGCAGTATTTT. The encoded protein is CATSDFGGYTDTQYF.

J is TRBJ1-1 and V is TRBV29-1; D might be TRBD1 (5 bases). The CDR3 covers 14 residues. V shed 8 bases and J shed 1 base, with 17 bases lying between them. CDR1 is SQVTM, CDR2 ANQGSEA, per germline. CDR3 amino acids: CSSESRGWNTEAFF. The CDR3, as DNA: TGCAGCAGTGAATCAAGGGGCTGGAACACTGAAGCTTTCTTT.

This clonotype has at least ten counts. The chain has TRBV6-6 and TRBJ1-3, with a possible D match to TRBD1 (5 bases). Trimming removed 5 bases at V and 2 bases at J, with 10 bases between. Germline assignment: CDR1 MNHNY and CDR2 SVGAGI (reference sequence). The length of the CDR3 is 14 residues. CDR3 amino acids: CASSPQGAGNTIYF. The CDR3 coding sequence is TGTGCCAGCAGTCCTCAGGGCGCTGGAAACACCATATATTTT.

Points on this clonotype: Relative to the germline gene, one junction end is altered; a read error may explain this. The chain carries TRBV20-1 and TRBJ1-5; weak D call: TRBD1 (5 bases). Germline CDR1 DFQATT, CDR2 SNEGSKA (reference sequence). The CDR3 spans 20 residues. CDR3 amino acids: CSASSGARIPRDYRDQSQHF. The CDR3 nucleotides are TGCAGTGCTTCTAGCGGAGCCCGCATCCCCAGGGATTATAGAGATCAGTCCCAGCATTTT.

The table lists this clonotype with many counts. The chain joins TRBV14 to TRBJ2-5; either TRBD1 or TRBD2 may supply D (6 bases each). This CDR3 contains 14 residues. The germline CDR1 and CDR2 sequences are SGHDN and FVKESK. V was clipped by 2 bases and J by 4 bases, with 11 bases between them. Written as DNA, the CDR3 is TGTGCCAGCAGCCAACTTCGGGGGCCAGAGACCCAGTACTTC. Translation: CASSQLRGPETQYF.

This chain connects TRBV10-2 to TRBJ1-5, with 7 bases that match TRBD1. Losses at the gene ends were 6 bases for V and 14 bases for J; bases not matched to a gene: 13. This CDR3 region has 13 residues. Germline V gene sequence: CDR1 WSHSY, CDR2 SAAADI. The CDR3 sequence is CASSLVGGLNEHF. CDR3 nucleotide sequence: TGCGCCAGCAGCTTGGTAGGGGGCCTGAACGAGCATTTT.

This clonotype came up many times. V usage is TRBV6-6 and J usage is TRBJ1-1; D not certain. The CDR3 loop spans 15 amino acids. The germline V and J ends were trimmed by 6 bases and 1 base, with 15 bases remaining between them. CDR1 MNHNY and CDR2 SVGAGI come from the germline V gene (reference sequence). CDR3 nucleotide sequence: TGTGCCAGCAGCCCGGACGGACGGAGGAACACTGAAGCTTTCTTT. It yields the protein CASSPDGRRNTEAFF.

The genes are TRBV20-1 and TRBJ2-5; 9 nucleotides line up with TRBD2. This CDR3 is built from 13 residues. Per germline, CDR1 DFQATT and CDR2 SNEGSKA (reference sequence). The CDR3, as DNA: TGCAGCGGACGACTAGCGGACCAAGAGACCCAGTACTTC. This sequence encodes CSGRLADQETQYF.

CDR3 protein: CASSFDRGSNQPQYF. The DNA for the CDR3 is TGTGCCAGCAGCTTTGACAGGGGGAGCAATCAGCCCCAGTACTTC. The chain uses TRBV7-9 and TRBJ2-5; 9 positions agree with TRBD1. V lost 3 bases to trimming and J lost 9 bases; unmatched junction nucleotides: 11. Germline V gene lookup returns CDR1 SEHNR and CDR2 FQNEAQ (reference sequence). The CDR3 runs 15 residues. Full variable domain (rest looked up from reference TRBV7-9 and TRBJ2-5): DTGVSQNPRHKITKRGQNVTFRCDPISEHNRLYWYRQTLGQGPEFLTYFQNEAQLEKSRLLSDRFSAERPKGSFSTLEIQRTEQGDSAMYLCASSFDRGSNQPQYFGPGTRLLVL.

This sequence joins TRBV29-1 and TRBJ1-1; D unresolved. The ends were cut back, 4 bases at V and 6 bases at J, with 12 bases in the middle. The CDR3 covers 12 residues. Germline V gene data show CDR1 as SQVTM and CDR2 as ANQGSEA. The CDR3 nucleotides are TGCAGCGTTGTGGCCGGGTTGGCTGAAGCTTTCTTT. It encodes CSVVAGLAEAFF.

This clonotype was detected only a few times. This chain joins TRBV7-2 and TRBJ2-3; D is unresolved. The length of the CDR3 is 14 residues. Trimming took 5 bases from V and 2 from J, leaving 11 bases between them. Germline V gene lookup returns CDR1 SGHTA and CDR2 FQGNSA. CDR3 protein: CASSLQPYTDTQYF. The CDR3 nucleotides read TGTGCCAGCAGCCTTCAGCCGTACACAGATACGCAGTATTTT. The full variable domain, in which reference TRBV7-2 and TRBJ2-3 provide the parts outside the CDR3, is GAGVSQSPSNKVTEKGKDVELRCDPISGHTALYWYRQSLGQGLEFLIYFQGNSAPDKSGLPSDRFSAERTGGSVSTLTIQRTQQEDSAVYLCASSLQPYTDTQYFGPGTRLTVL.

In its sample, this clonotype was seen many times. V is TRBV4-1 and J is TRBJ1-2; 10 bases line up with TRBD1. Germline loops: CDR1 MGHRA, CDR2 YSYEKL. The V segment lost 0 bases and the J segment 1 base; nucleotides outside the gene matches: 5. The CDR3 is 17 residues long. This CDR3 is CASSQDLGQGLNYGYTF. CDR3 sequence (DNA): TGCGCCAGCAGCCAAGATTTGGGACAGGGGCTTAACTATGGCTACACCTTC.

The chain employs TRBV9 and TRBJ2-7, with D uncertain. The CDR3 extends over 15 amino acids. Trimming cost V 0 bases and J 2 bases, with 12 bases left between them. CDR1 SGDLS and CDR2 YYNGEE come from the germline V gene. CDR3 protein: CASSVGPGSAYEQYF. DNA for the CDR3: TGTGCCAGCAGCGTAGGTCCCGGGTCGGCCTACGAGCAGTACTTC.

This clonotype showed up many times. This chain connects TRBV5-6 to TRBJ1-1; D may be TRBD1 (5 bases). This CDR3 spans 14 amino acids. CDR1 SGHDT and CDR2 YYEEEE come from the germline V gene. The V gene lost 1 base and the J gene lost 6 bases, with 13 bases spanning the gap. CDR3 DNA: TGTGCCAGCAGCTTGTCAGGGTATGGGGCTGAAGCTTTCTTT. Translating gives CASSLSGYGAEAFF.

The sample holds a few counts of this clonotype. The V call is TRBV10-3, the J call TRBJ1-6; D unresolved. Germline CDR1 and CDR2: ENHRY and SYGVKD. V shed 6 bases and J shed 8 bases, with 8 bases lying between them. The CDR3 length is 12 residues. The chain's CDR3 is CAISHTDSPLHF. CDR3 bases: TGTGCCATCAGCCACACCGATTCACCCCTCCACTTT.

As regards this clonotype: At one end, the junction sequence differs from germline, possibly due to a read error. This chain links TRBV3-1 with TRBJ1-1; D ambiguous. This CDR3 contains 13 residues. The V gene's germline CDR1 is LGHDT and CDR2 YNNKEL (reference sequence). The DNA of the CDR3 is TGTGCCGGCAGCCAGATATTTGGATCTGAAGCTTTCTTT. Protein sequence: CAGSQIFGSEAFF. Filled out from reference TRBV3-1 and TRBJ1-1, the complete variable domain reads DTAVSQTPKYLVTQMGNDKSIKCEQNLGHDTMYWYKQDSKKFLKIMFSYNNKELIINETVPNRFSPKSPDKAHLNLHINSLELGDSAVYFCAGSQIFGSEAFFGQGTRLTVV.

This clonotype was observed once. The rearrangement uses TRBV9 and TRBJ2-2; D may match TRBD1 or TRBD2 (5 bases each). CDR3 length equals 13 residues. Germline V gene sequence: CDR1 SGDLS, CDR2 YYNGEE. V gave up 0 bases and J gave up 7 bases, with 7 bases separating them. The CDR3 spells CASSVGGDGELFF. In DNA form, the CDR3 reads TGTGCCAGCAGCGTAGGAGGGGACGGGGAGCTGTTTTTT.

This clonotype was counted only a few times. The chain couples TRBV27 to TRBJ1-2; D remains unclear. The CDR3 is made up of 15 amino acids. Trimming took off 1 base at V and 1 base at J, with 10 bases between the two ends. Germline CDR1 and CDR2: MNHEY and SMNVEV (reference sequence). The CDR3 nucleotides are TGTGCCAGCAGTTTATGGCCCCCGAGTAACTATGGCTACACCTTC. The encoded protein is CASSLWPPSNYGYTF.

This clonotype appeared many times. The CDR3 sequence: CSVQGYMNTEAFF. The CDR3 region has the DNA TGCAGCGTACAGGGATACATGAACACTGAAGCTTTCTTT. V and J are TRBV29-1 and TRBJ1-1, with D perhaps TRBD1 (6 bases). Trimming removed 6 bases from V and 0 bases from J, with 11 bases in between. This CDR3 region has 13 residues. Germline values: CDR1 SQVTM, CDR2 ANQGSEA. The whole variable domain, remainder taken from reference TRBV29-1 and TRBJ1-1, is SAVISQKPSRDICQRGTSLTIQCQVDSQVTMMFWYRQQPGQSLTLIATANQGSEATYESGFVIDKFPISRPNLTFSTLTVSNMSPEDSSIYLCSVQGYMNTEAFFGQGTRLTVV.